The 9 T cell receptor beta chains given below trace back to one sample, sequenced in a study of T cell repertoires in cytomegalovirus infection. TCRdb re-analysed the reads in MiXCR, keeping a single row per CDR3 protein. The data show approximately 990,000 distinct CDR3 sequences, roughly 31% seen once. Their antigens remain unidentified. The specimen comprised cultured CD8+ T cells from PBMCs, sampled from culture after CMV antigen stimulation. These receptors were obtained from a human donor in good health (CMV status not recorded). Some clones in this sample may be carry-over from other donors' samples.

V and J are TRBV6-5 and TRBJ2-1, with D possibly being TRBD2 (5 bases). V was trimmed by 5 bases and J by 0 bases, leaving 14 bases between them. The CDR3 is made up of 16 amino acids. Germline CDR1 reads MNHEY; CDR2 reads SVGAGI. The CDR3 is CASSPGIPSSYNEQFF. CDR3 nucleotide sequence: TGTGCCAGCAGTCCCGGGATCCCGAGCTCCTACAATGAGCAGTTCTTC.

The J gene is TRBJ2-1, the V gene TRBV29-1, with D possibly matching TRBD2 (5 bases). The CDR3 is 15 residues long. CDR1 and CDR2 from the germline V gene are SQVTM and ANQGSEA. The V end was cut by 2 bases, the J end by 4 bases, with 15 bases between. This chain's CDR3 is CSVEYRGVPYNEQFF. The CDR3 nucleotides are TGCAGCGTTGAATATCGGGGAGTGCCTTACAATGAGCAGTTCTTC.

This chain uses TRBV5-4 with TRBJ1-1; a weak D match, TRBD1 (5 bases). Trimming took 2 bases from V and 3 from J, leaving 14 bases between them. The CDR3 sequence is 15 residues long. The germline V gene has CDR1 SGHNT and CDR2 YYREEE (reference sequence). CDR3 bases: TGTGCCAGCAGCTTTTGGGACGGACGAGACACTGAAGCTTTCTTT. This encodes CASSFWDGRDTEAFF.

The gene calls are TRBV11-2 and TRBJ2-7, with TRBD1 matching 12 bases. The germline V gene encodes CDR1 SGHAT and CDR2 FQNNGV. The CDR3 sequence is 16 residues long. V was clipped by 8 bases and J by 5 bases; unmatched bases: 13. The CDR3 loop reads CASAHTRGTGGNEQYF. CDR3 DNA: TGTGCCAGCGCTCACACTAGGGGGACAGGGGGCAACGAGCAGTACTTC.

V usage is TRBV28 and J usage is TRBJ2-1, with D perhaps matching TRBD1 or TRBD2 (6 bases each). In germline, CDR1 is MDHEN, CDR2 SYDVKM. The V gene lost 4 bases and the J gene lost 3 bases, with 13 bases spanning the gap. The CDR3 is 15 amino acids. This CDR3 reads CASSSRGDYYNEQFF. In DNA form, the CDR3 reads TGTGCCAGCAGTTCAAGGGGGGATTACTACAATGAGCAGTTCTTC.

This clonotype was counted a few times. This chain links TRBV6-2 or TRBV6-3 with TRBJ2-7; weak D call: TRBD2 (5 bases). CDR3 size: 14 residues. Looked up from germline, CDR1 is MNHEY and CDR2 is SVGEGT. V gave up 2 bases and J gave up 0 bases, with 8 bases separating them. The DNA of the CDR3 is TGTGCCAGCAGTTACGGGGAGAGCTCCTACGAGCAGTACGTC. It codes for CASSYGESSYEQYV.

There are many counts of this clonotype. The genes are TRBV7-2 and TRBJ2-1, with 10 nucleotides matching TRBD1. Germline-derived CDR1 and CDR2 are SGHTA and FQGNSA. This CDR3 is 12 amino acids long. V dropped 6 bases and J dropped 15; count of bases not matched to a gene: 8. CDR3 loop: CASRTGGLGMFF. DNA of the CDR3: TGTGCCAGCAGGACAGGGGGCCTCGGAATGTTCTTC.

The CDR3 DNA reads TGTGCCACCAGTGTCCCGTGGGCGGGGGATGCCCTCTCGGTGCAGTATTTT. This codes for CATSVPWAGDALSVQYF. The chain joins TRBV24-1 to TRBJ2-3; TRBD2 matches at 7 bases. This CDR3 contains 17 residues. Germline V gives CDR1 KGHDR, CDR2 SFDVKD. V lost 5 bases to trimming and J lost 11 bases; unmatched junction nucleotides: 21.

The genes are TRBV7-9 and TRBJ2-2; 10 positions match TRBD1. The V segment lost 3 bases and the J segment 4 bases; nucleotides outside the gene matches: 5. Germline V lookup: CDR1 SEHNR, CDR2 FQNEAQ (reference sequence). CDR3 length: 16 amino acids. CDR3 nucleotide sequence: TGTGCCAGCAGCTTCGACAGGGGGCGTTTCACCGGGGAGCTGTTTTTT. This codes for CASSFDRGRFTGELFF. Complete variable domain (other parts from reference TRBV7-9 and TRBJ2-2): DTGVSQNPRHKITKRGQNVTFRCDPISEHNRLYWYRQTLGQGPEFLTYFQNEAQLEKSRLLSDRFSAERPKGSFSTLEIQRTEQGDSAMYLCASSFDRGRFTGELFFGEGSRLTVL.